The 13 T cell receptor beta chains below all came from one sample that was sequenced in a study of T cells after yellow fever vaccination. Each CDR3 protein gets one entry after TCRdb re-called the 5' RACE reads with MiXCR. This sample yields about 320,000 distinct CDR3 sequences, of which 6.5% to 8.5% are seen a single time; 18% belongs to the top ten. The sample here was PBMCs, taken 35 to 50 days after the first yellow fever vaccination. The receptor set was obtained from a man aged 18 to 30 who received the YFV17D yellow fever vaccine.

This clonotype was seen repeatedly, ten times or more. The CDR3 is CASSLGIPTDTQYF. CDR3 nucleotides: TGTGCCAGCAGCTTAGGAATACCCACAGATACGCAGTATTTT. The chain recombines TRBV7-2 with TRBJ2-3; no reliable D call. V lost 1 base, J lost 2 bases, and 7 bases lay in between. Per germline, CDR1 SGHTA and CDR2 FQGNSA. The length of the CDR3 is 14 residues. Drawing the rest from reference TRBV7-2 and TRBJ2-3, the complete variable domain is GAGVSQSPSNKVTEKGKDVELRCDPISGHTALYWYRQSLGQGLEFLIYFQGNSAPDKSGLPSDRFSAERTGGSVSTLTIQRTQQEDSAVYLCASSLGIPTDTQYFGPGTRLTVL.

In this sample, this clonotype turned up a few times. The rearrangement links TRBV5-1 to TRBJ2-7; D call uncertain. The CDR3 extends over 9 amino acids. Per germline, CDR1 SGHRS and CDR2 YFSETQ. V shed 8 bases and J shed 6 bases, with 6 bases lying between them. The CDR3 protein is CASTSEQYF. The DNA of the CDR3 is TGCGCCAGTACGAGCGAGCAGTACTTC.

This clonotype occurred a few times. The chain has TRBV14 and TRBJ1-6; possible D gene TRBD1, 6 bases. Germline V gene sequence: CDR1 SGHDN, CDR2 FVKESK. The V end lost 5 bases, the J end lost 7 bases, and 15 bases lay between the germline ends. The CDR3 length is 15 residues. This CDR3 is CASSKLTGWNSPLHF. The CDR3 DNA sequence: TGTGCCAGCAGCAAGCTTACAGGGTGGAATTCACCCCTCCACTTT.

This clonotype appeared a few times. The rearrangement uses TRBV6-5 and TRBJ1-1, with D unclear. V was shortened by 4 bases and J by 0 bases, with 9 bases between the two germline ends. Germline CDR1 is MNHEY and CDR2 is SVGAGI. CDR3 length equals 14 residues. The CDR3 region is CASSFLNLNTEAFF. For the CDR3, the DNA is TGTGCCAGCAGTTTCCTTAACCTGAACACTGAAGCTTTCTTT.

This clonotype has only a few counts. V and J are TRBV20-1 and TRBJ2-6; D unclear. Germline loops: CDR1 DFQATT, CDR2 SNEGSKA (reference sequence). There are 14 residues in the CDR3. Between the trimmed V and J ends, which lost 5 bases and 1 base, there was a span of 9 bases. The CDR3 here is CSAAGVSGANVLTF. The CDR3 nucleotides read TGCAGTGCTGCCGGAGTGTCTGGGGCCAACGTCCTGACTTTC.

In this sample, this clonotype turned up a few times. The chain employs TRBV6-5 and TRBJ2-1; 7 positions agree with TRBD2. Germline V gene sequence: CDR1 MNHEY, CDR2 SVGAGI. This CDR3 is 15 amino acids long. J lost 5 bases, V lost 4 bases, and 8 bases had no gene match. This CDR3 reads CASSWGVAGHNEQFF. In DNA, the CDR3 is TGTGCCAGCAGTTGGGGGGTAGCGGGCCACAATGAGCAGTTCTTC.

In this sample, this clonotype turned up a few times. The chain is built from TRBV5-1 and TRBJ1-2; 7 bases agree with TRBD1. CDR1 and CDR2 (germline): SGHRS, YFSETQ. This CDR3 has 14 amino acids. V trimming: 3 bases; J trimming: 4 bases; junction bases outside the gene matches: 6. The CDR3 region has the DNA TGCGCCAGCAGCTCGAGCCGACAGGGCTATGGCTACACCTTC. It codes for CASSSSRQGYGYTF.

V usage is TRBV12-3 or TRBV12-4 and J usage is TRBJ2-2; D is ambiguous. Trimming left V 5 bases short and J 4 bases short, with 11 bases between. The CDR3 contains 14 residues. CDR3 protein: CASSPWLGTGELFF. As DNA, the CDR3 is TGTGCCAGCAGTCCCTGGTTGGGCACCGGGGAGCTGTTTTTT.

This clonotype came up many times. This chain connects TRBV4-1 to TRBJ2-1, with 12 nucleotides matching TRBD2. The CDR3 runs 16 residues. The germline CDR1 and CDR2 sequences are MGHRA and YSYEKL. Germline trimming cut 6 bases from V and 10 bases from J; bases unmatched to any gene: 13. CDR3 sequence reads: CASRPLTSGGIKEQFF. In DNA, the CDR3 is TGCGCCAGCAGGCCTCTGACTAGCGGGGGCATCAAGGAGCAGTTCTTC.

This clonotype was detected only a few times. V is TRBV9 and J is TRBJ2-3, with a weak D call TRBD2 (5 bases). CDR1 is SGDLS, CDR2 YYNGEE, per germline. With 1 base removed from V and 2 bases from J, the gap between germline ends came to 11 bases. This CDR3 contains 15 residues. The CDR3 is CASSVPEGFTDTQYF. The DNA for the CDR3 is TGTGCCAGCAGCGTACCCGAGGGATTCACAGATACGCAGTATTTT. The full variable domain, with the rest looked up from reference TRBV9 and TRBJ2-3, is DSGVTQTPKHLITATGQRVTLRCSPRSGDLSVYWYQQSLDQGLQFLIQYYNGEERAKGNILERFSAQQFPDLHSELNLSSLELGDSALYFCASSVPEGFTDTQYFGPGTRLTVL.

This clonotype was detected ten times or more. The rearrangement links TRBV10-3 to TRBJ2-3, with D perhaps assigned TRBD1 or TRBD2 (5 bases each). The CDR3 loop spans 14 amino acids. The germline CDR1 and CDR2 sequences are ENHRY and SYGVKD. V lost 6 bases, J lost 2 bases, and 12 bases lay in between. CDR3 sequence (DNA): TGTGCCATCAGGGGGACCCCCGACACAGATACGCAGTATTTT. Translating it yields CAIRGTPDTDTQYF.

This clonotype was picked up many times. The genes are TRBV5-1 and TRBJ1-2, with D unclear. Trimming stripped 0 bases from V and 5 bases from J, with 8 bases between. This CDR3 is built from 13 residues. Germline values: CDR1 SGHRS, CDR2 YFSETQ. This chain's CDR3 is CASSLEGHYGYTF. CDR3 sequence (DNA): TGCGCCAGCAGCTTGGAAGGCCATTATGGCTACACCTTC.

The chain couples TRBV6-6 to TRBJ1-1, with a possible D match to TRBD1 (6 bases). The CDR3 totals 11 residues. Trimming left V 7 bases short and J 11 bases short, with 14 bases between. Germline CDR1 and CDR2: MNHNY and SVGAGI (reference sequence). Written as DNA, the CDR3 is TGTGCCAGCATTCACAGGGAAAACGCTTTCTTT. Its translation: CASIHRENAFF.